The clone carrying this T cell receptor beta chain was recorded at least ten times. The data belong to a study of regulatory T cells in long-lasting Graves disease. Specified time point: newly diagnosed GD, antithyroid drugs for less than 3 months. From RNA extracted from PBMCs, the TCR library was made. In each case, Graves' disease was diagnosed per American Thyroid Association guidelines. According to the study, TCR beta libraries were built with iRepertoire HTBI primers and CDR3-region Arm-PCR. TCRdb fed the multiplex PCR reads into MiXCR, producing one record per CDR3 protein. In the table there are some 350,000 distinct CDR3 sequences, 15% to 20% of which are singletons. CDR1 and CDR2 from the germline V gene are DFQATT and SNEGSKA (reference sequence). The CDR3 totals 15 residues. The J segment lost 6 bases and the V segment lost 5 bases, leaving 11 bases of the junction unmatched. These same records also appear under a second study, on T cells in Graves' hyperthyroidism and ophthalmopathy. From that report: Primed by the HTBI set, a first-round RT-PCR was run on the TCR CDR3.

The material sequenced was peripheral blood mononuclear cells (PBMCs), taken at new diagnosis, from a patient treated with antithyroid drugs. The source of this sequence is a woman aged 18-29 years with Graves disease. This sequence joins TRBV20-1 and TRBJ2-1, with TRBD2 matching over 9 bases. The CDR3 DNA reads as TGCAGTGCTTTAACTCGTGAGCGGGAGGCCAATGAGCAGTTCTTC. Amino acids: CSALTREREANEQFF.